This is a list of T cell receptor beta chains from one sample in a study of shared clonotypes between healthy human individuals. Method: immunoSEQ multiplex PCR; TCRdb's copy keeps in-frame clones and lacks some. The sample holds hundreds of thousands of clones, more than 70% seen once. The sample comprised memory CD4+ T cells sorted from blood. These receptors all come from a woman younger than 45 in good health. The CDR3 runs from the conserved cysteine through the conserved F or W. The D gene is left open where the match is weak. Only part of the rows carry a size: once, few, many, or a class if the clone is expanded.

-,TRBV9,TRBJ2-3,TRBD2,TGTGCCAGCAGCGTCACTAGCGGACTAAGCACAGATACGCAGTATTTT,CASSVTSGLSTDTQYF
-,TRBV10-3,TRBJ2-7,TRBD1,TGTGCCATCAGTGAGTCCGCCGGGACAGGGGCCTACGAGCAGTACTTC,CAISESAGTGAYEQYF
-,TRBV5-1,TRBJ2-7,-,TGCGCCAGCACGAGAACGGGGGAAACTTACGAGCAGTACTTC,CASTRTGETYEQYF
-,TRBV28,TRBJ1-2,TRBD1,TGTGCCAGCAGCCCGCAGGGGGCCCTCCACTACACCTTC,CASSPQGALHYTF
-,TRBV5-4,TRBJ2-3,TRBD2,TGTGCCAGCAGATTCGGACTAGCGGGAGCCCCAGATACGCAGTATTTT,CASRFGLAGAPDTQYF
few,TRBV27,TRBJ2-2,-,TGTGCCAGCAGTATCCAGGAGCCCCCGAACACCGGGGAGCTGTTTTTT,CASSIQEPPNTGELFF
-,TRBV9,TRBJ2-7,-,TGTGCCAGCAGCGACTACGAGCAGTACTTC,CASSDYEQYF
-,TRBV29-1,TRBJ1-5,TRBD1,TGCAGCGCTACGGGACAGGAAGGTCAGCCCCAGCATTTT,CSATGQEGQPQHF
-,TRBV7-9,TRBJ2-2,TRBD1,TGTGCCAGCAGCCTCACCCCGGGACAGACAGCCACCGGGGAGCTGTTTTTT,CASSLTPGQTATGELFF
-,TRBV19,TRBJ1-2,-,TGTGCCAGTAGTATAGGGGCAGCGGCTAACTATGGCTACACCTTC,CASSIGAAANYGYTF
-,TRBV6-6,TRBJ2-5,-,TGTGCCAGCACCGAGACTAGATGGGAGACCCAGTACTTC,CASTETRWETQYF
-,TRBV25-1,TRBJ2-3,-,TGTGCCAGCAGTCCGACAGCCACCACAGATACGCAGTATTTT,CASSPTATTDTQYF
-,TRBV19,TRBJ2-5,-,TGTGCCAGTAGTATTTCAGGCGCTGAGACCCAGTACTTC,CASSISGAETQYF
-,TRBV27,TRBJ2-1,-,TGTGCCAGCAGTTCTACGATGAGCTCCTACAATGAGCAGTTCTTC,CASSSTMSSYNEQFF
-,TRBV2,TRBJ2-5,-,TGTGCCAGCAGTCCCGGTAGGGAGAGCCAAGAGACCCAGTACTTC,CASSPGRESQETQYF
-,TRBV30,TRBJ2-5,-,TGTGCCTGGAGTGTACTTCAAGAGACCCAGTACTTC,CAWSVLQETQYF
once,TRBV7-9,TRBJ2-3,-,TGTGCCTCTCGTACAGGGTATAGCACAGATACGCAGTATTTT,CASRTGYSTDTQYF
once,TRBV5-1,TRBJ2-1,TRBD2,TGCGCCAGCTCAAGGACTAGCGGGATTGAACAACACAATGAGCAGTTCTTC,CASSRTSGIEQHNEQFF
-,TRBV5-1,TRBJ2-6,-,TGCGCCAGCAGCCCGGCTGGGGCCAACGTCCTGACTTTC,CASSPAGANVLTF
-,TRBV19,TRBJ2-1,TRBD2,TGTGCCAGCTCACTAGCGGGAGAAGCGAATGAGCAGTTCTTC,CASSLAGEANEQFF
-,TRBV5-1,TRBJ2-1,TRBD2,TGCGCCAGCAGCAAGGGGACTAGCGGTGAGCAGTTCTTC,CASSKGTSGEQFF
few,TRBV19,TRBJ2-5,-,TGTGCCAGTAGCGGGACACTCCAAGAGACCCAGTACTTC,CASSGTLQETQYF
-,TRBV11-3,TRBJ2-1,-,TGTGCCAGCAGCTTAAGGGGTCAGAATGAGCAGTTCTTC,CASSLRGQNEQFF
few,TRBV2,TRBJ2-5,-,TGTGCCAGCAGGGAAGGGGACGTTCAAGAGACCCAGTACTTC,CASREGDVQETQYF
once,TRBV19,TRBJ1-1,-,TGTGCCAGTAGTATAGAGGGGGGCACTGAAGCTTTCTTT,CASSIEGGTEAFF
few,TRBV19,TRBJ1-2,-,TGTGCCAGTAGTACGACGAGGAGGGCGGTCGACTATGGCTACACCTTC,CASSTTRRAVDYGYTF
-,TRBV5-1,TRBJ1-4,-,TGCGCCAGCAGCTTAGAGGGGGCAACTAATGAAAAACTGTTTTTT,CASSLEGATNEKLFF
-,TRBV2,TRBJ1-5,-,TGTGCCAGCAGAAGCTTGGACGGGGCTGGGCCCCAGCATTTT,CASRSLDGAGPQHF
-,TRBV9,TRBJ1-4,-,TGTGCCAGCAGCGTAGGCTCGCCTAATGAAAAACTGTTTTTT,CASSVGSPNEKLFF
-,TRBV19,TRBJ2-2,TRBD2,TGTGCCAGTAGTATTGGCGGGAGGGCCGCCGGGGAGCTGTTTTTT,CASSIGGRAAGELFF